These 15 T cell receptor beta chains were all obtained from the same sample, sequenced in a study of blood T cell repertoires in COVID-19. Clones were sequenced by immunoSEQ multiplex PCR, and TCRdb holds only the in-frame ones, with some missing. The top ten hold roughly 2.5% of the sample, which has 180,000 or so clones, more than 70% seen once. Material: peripheral blood. Receptor source: a man aged 35-49 years with active or convalescent COVID-19.

The chain uses TRBV9 and TRBJ1-2; TRBD1 matches at 7 bases. Per the germline V gene, CDR1 is SGDLS and CDR2 is YYNGEE. Unmatched junction bases numbered 8, after V lost 4 bases and J lost 8 bases. The CDR3 is 13 residues long. The CDR3 protein is CASSLTGEGGYTF. CDR3 coding DNA: TGTGCCAGCAGCTTAACAGGGGAAGGAGGCTACACCTTC.

The chain is built from TRBV6-2 or TRBV6-3 and TRBJ1-6; 8 bases are shared with TRBD1. The CDR3 sequence is 14 residues long. J gave up 9 bases and V 5 bases, and 6 bases lay outside the gene matches. CDR1 is MNHEY, CDR2 SVGEGT, per germline. The CDR3 DNA sequence: TGTGCCAGCAGTGGTGCAGGGGGCCGTTCACCCCTCCACTTT. This gives the protein CASSGAGGRSPLHF.

This clone is a singleton in its sample. In DNA form, the CDR3 reads TGTGCCAGCAGTCCCCTAGCGGGGGGCACAGATACGCAGTATTTT. Amino acids: CASSPLAGGTDTQYF. The V call is TRBV5-4, the J call TRBJ2-3; 10 nucleotides align to TRBD2. The CDR3 contains 15 residues. V shed 5 bases, J shed 1 base, and the junction held 4 bases outside the gene matches. CDR1 is SGHNT and CDR2 is YYREEE in the germline V gene (reference sequence).

The CDR3 DNA reads TGTGCCAGCAGTTCCGCATTTGACAGCTCCTACGAGCAGTACTTC. Translated: CASSSAFDSSYEQYF. The genes are TRBV5-5 and TRBJ2-7; a weak D match, TRBD1 (5 bases). There are 15 residues in the CDR3. The V end was cut by 5 bases, the J end by 0 bases, with 15 bases between. CDR1 SGHKS and CDR2 YYEKEE come from the germline V gene (reference sequence). Variable domain in full (rest from reference TRBV5-5 and TRBJ2-7): DAGVTQSPTHLIKTRGQQVTLRCSPISGHKSVSWYQQVLGQGPQFIFQYYEKEERGRGNFPDRFSARQFPNYSSELNVNALLLGDSALYLCASSSAFDSSYEQYFGPGTRLTVT.

The chain uses TRBV6-5 and TRBJ1-2; tentatively, D is TRBD1 (5 bases). Germline CDR1 reads MNHEY; CDR2 reads SVGAGI. V was pared by 2 bases and J by 5 bases, with 15 bases between. This CDR3 has 15 amino acids. CDR3 region: CASSYRRTTNYGYTF. The CDR3 region has the DNA TGTGCCAGCAGTTACCGGCGGACAACGAATTATGGCTACACCTTC.

The chain has TRBV29-1 and TRBJ2-2; D possibly corresponds to TRBD1 (6 bases). The germline CDR1 and CDR2 sequences are SQVTM and ANQGSEA. V lost 4 bases to trimming and J lost 9 bases, with 9 bases between them. CDR3 length equals 11 residues. CDR3 in DNA: TGCAGCGTTGGGACAGATAGGGAGCTGTTTTTT. As protein: CSVGTDRELFF.

The chain recombines TRBV11-3 with TRBJ1-1; 9 bases match TRBD1. The CDR3 covers 14 residues. The germline V gene has CDR1 SGHNT and CDR2 YENEEA. The junction had 4 bases not matched to a gene; V was cut back by 4 bases and J by 4 bases. The CDR3 DNA reads TGTGCCAGCAGCTACAGGGGGCAAAGCACTGAAGCTTTCTTT. It yields the protein CASSYRGQSTEAFF.

The chain employs TRBV5-1 and TRBJ1-3, with D unclear. The V end was cut by 0 bases, the J end by 0 bases, with 10 bases between. The length of the CDR3 is 16 residues. CDR1 SGHRS and CDR2 YFSETQ come from the germline V gene. The CDR3 loop reads CASSLGGPSSGNTIYF. The CDR3 DNA reads as TGCGCCAGCAGCTTGGGAGGCCCGAGCTCTGGAAACACCATATATTTT.

The V and J genes are TRBV4-3 and TRBJ2-3, with TRBD2 matching 9 bases. Trimming cost V 4 bases and J 4 bases; bases outside gene matches: 12. Germline CDR1 and CDR2: LGHNA and YSLEER. CDR3 length: 17 residues. Here the CDR3 reads CASSLGAGGPQADTQYF. Here the CDR3 DNA reads TGCGCCAGCAGCCTCGGGGCGGGGGGGCCGCAGGCAGATACGCAGTATTTT.

This sequence joins TRBV27 and TRBJ1-6; D is perhaps TRBD1 (6 bases). The CDR3 spans 16 residues. The V gene lost 5 bases and the J gene lost 2 bases, with 13 bases spanning the gap. In germline, CDR1 is MNHEY, CDR2 SMNVEV (reference sequence). CDR3: CASSATRTAYNSPLHF. The CDR3 DNA is TGTGCCAGCAGTGCCACTCGGACAGCCTATAATTCACCCCTCCACTTT.

This chain connects TRBV9 to TRBJ1-2; 8 positions agree with TRBD1. The junction had 11 bases not matched to a gene; V was cut back by 4 bases and J by 3 bases. The CDR3 length is 16 residues. Germline V gives CDR1 SGDLS, CDR2 YYNGEE. In nucleotides, the CDR3 is TGTGCCAGCAGCTTCGGCACAGGGGGGGGTGACTATGGCTACACCTTC. The encoded protein is CASSFGTGGGDYGYTF.

This clone has a handful of counts. V usage is TRBV6-1 and J usage is TRBJ2-1; 9 nucleotides agree with TRBD1. Unmatched junction bases numbered 13, after V lost 3 bases and J lost 10 bases. This CDR3 region has 16 residues. Germline V lookup: CDR1 MNHNS, CDR2 SASEGT. The CDR3 region is CASSEPGTGWGEEQFF. CDR3 coding DNA: TGTGCCAGCAGTGAGCCCGGGACAGGGTGGGGGGAGGAGCAGTTCTTC.

The chain has TRBV27 and TRBJ1-6, with 8 positions matching TRBD1. In germline, CDR1 is MNHEY, CDR2 SMNVEV (reference sequence). This CDR3 is 15 amino acids long. V shed 0 bases, J shed 9 bases, and the junction held 4 bases outside the gene matches. The CDR3 nucleotides read TGTGCCAGCAGTTTATCGCAGGGGGCGGGTTCACCCCTCCACTTT. Translation: CASSLSQGAGSPLHF.

V usage is TRBV7-9 and J usage is TRBJ1-1; TRBD1 aligns across 7 bases. Germline lookup yields CDR1 SEHNR and CDR2 FQNEAQ (reference sequence). V shed 5 bases, J shed 0 bases, and the junction held 9 bases outside the gene matches. The CDR3 totals 16 residues. As DNA, the CDR3 is TGTGCCAGCAGCCCGGGACAGATCTTTATGAACACTGAAGCTTTCTTT. Its protein is CASSPGQIFMNTEAFF.

The rearrangement links TRBV16 to TRBJ1-1; 8 bases are shared with TRBD1. V trimming: 8 bases; J trimming: 4 bases; junction bases outside the gene matches: 6. Germline CDR1 is KGHSY and CDR2 is FQNENV. CDR3 size: 13 residues. The CDR3 loop reads CASDRGLGTEAFF. DNA for the CDR3: TGTGCCAGCGACAGGGGATTGGGCACTGAAGCTTTCTTT.